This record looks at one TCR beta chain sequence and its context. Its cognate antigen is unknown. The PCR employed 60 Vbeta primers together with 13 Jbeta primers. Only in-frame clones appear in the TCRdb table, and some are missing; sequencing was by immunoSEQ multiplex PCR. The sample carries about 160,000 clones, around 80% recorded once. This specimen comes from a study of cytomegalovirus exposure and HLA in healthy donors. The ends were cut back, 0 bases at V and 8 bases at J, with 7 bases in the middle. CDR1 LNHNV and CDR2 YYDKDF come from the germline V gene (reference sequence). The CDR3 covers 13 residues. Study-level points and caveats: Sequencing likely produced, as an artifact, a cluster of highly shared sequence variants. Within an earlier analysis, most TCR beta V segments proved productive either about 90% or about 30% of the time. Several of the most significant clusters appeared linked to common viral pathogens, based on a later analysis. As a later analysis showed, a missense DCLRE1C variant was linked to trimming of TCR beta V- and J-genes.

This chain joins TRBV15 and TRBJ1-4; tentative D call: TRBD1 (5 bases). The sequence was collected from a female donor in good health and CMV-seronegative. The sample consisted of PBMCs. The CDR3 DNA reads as TGTGCCACCAGCAGAGATACAGGCGAAAAACTGTTTTTT. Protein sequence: CATSRDTGEKLFF. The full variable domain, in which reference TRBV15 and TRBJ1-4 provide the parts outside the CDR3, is DAMVIQNPRYQVTQFGKPVTLSCSQTLNHNVMYWYQQKSSQAPKLLFHYYDKDFNNEADTPDNFQSRRPNTSFCFLDIRSPGLGDTAMYLCATSRDTGEKLFFGSGTQLSVL.